The entry below describes one T cell receptor beta chain. Its matching antigen is unknown. This entry is derived from a study of shared clonotypes between healthy human individuals. Per the germline V gene, CDR1 is MNHEY and CDR2 is SMNVEV (reference sequence). Trimming took off 6 bases at V and 0 bases at J, with 9 bases between the two ends. This CDR3 is 13 amino acids long. Study-level points and caveats: Sequencing depth was a factor that was expected to affect clonotype sharing among donors.

The study ran the assay at deep level. In the original analysis: ImmunoSEQ gave junction-only sequences without quality scores, so filtering differed. Repertoires were generated with immunoSEQ multiplex PCR, while TCRdb's copy carries only in-frame clones and drops some. The V and J calls and clone size were taken over from that table, and D and trimming were inferred from the DNA. The sample carries a few hundred thousand clones, 65% recorded once. The sequence came from a man aged 30 to 39 in good health. The V gene is TRBV27, the J gene TRBJ2-7, with D hard to call. Source material: memory CD4+ T cells sorted from blood. As to subset: CD45RA-negative fraction. CDR3 sequence reads: CASSRTGSYEQYF. The CDR3 nucleotides are TGTGCCAGCAGCCGCACGGGCTCCTACGAGCAGTACTTC.